A single T cell receptor (beta chain) is shown here with its context. This entry belongs to a study of blood T cells in healthy people across ages. The second PCR ran about 6 to 12 cycles with a sample-barcoded 5' primer and J-beta primers. Each cDNA molecule carried a tag from a template-switch adaptor that contained 12 random nucleotides. TCRdb re-called the 5' RACE reads with MiXCR, one entry per CDR3 protein. The data hold fewer than 650,000 distinct CDR3 sequences, with around 27% observed a single time. The CDR3 is 15 residues long. J was trimmed by 2 bases and V by 5 bases; bases with no gene match: 6. Germline loops: CDR1 SEHNR, CDR2 FQNEAQ (reference sequence). These same data were also listed under a study on T cells of mothers and their children. As reported in that work: Samples came from three healthy Caucasian mothers and their six children.

The chain links TRBV7-9 to TRBJ2-1; 7 nucleotides align to TRBD2. The sequence came from a boy aged 2 to 10 in good health. Sample: blood. The CDR3 bases are TGTGCCAGCAGCCGTTCTAGCGGTCCCTACAATGAGCAGTTCTTC. It is translated as CASSRSSGPYNEQFF.